A selection of T cell receptor beta chains follows, all from one sample in a study of Ad26.COV2.S vaccination and SARS-CoV-2 variants. Clones were read by immunoSEQ multiplex PCR, and TCRdb kept only the in-frame ones, dropping some. The sample shows 350,000 to 400,000 clones, approximately 91% of them seen only once. Sample: peripheral blood, taken in a trial of Ad26.COV2.S vaccine versus placebo. The receptors stem from a person aged 18-65 years who received the Ad26.COV2.S COVID-19 vaccine or a placebo. Both conserved end residues are part of each CDR3.

v_gene | CDR3aa
TRBV6-5 | CASSQRTGGTEAFF
TRBV18 | CASSTRTGGQTQYF
TRBV12-3/TRBV12-4 | CATLDGPNGYTF
TRBV29-1 | CSVGQGSGEQYF
TRBV27 | CASSLSRANFYEQYF
TRBV28 | CASTGPTYEQYF
TRBV27 | CASSPSSIYEQFF
TRBV25-1 | CASSDVGRTDTQYF
TRBV27 | CASSPTGPSVETQYF
TRBV9 | CASSDGLTNTEAFF
TRBV27 | CASSRSGSSYEQFF
TRBV28 | CASSQAGRRTEAFF